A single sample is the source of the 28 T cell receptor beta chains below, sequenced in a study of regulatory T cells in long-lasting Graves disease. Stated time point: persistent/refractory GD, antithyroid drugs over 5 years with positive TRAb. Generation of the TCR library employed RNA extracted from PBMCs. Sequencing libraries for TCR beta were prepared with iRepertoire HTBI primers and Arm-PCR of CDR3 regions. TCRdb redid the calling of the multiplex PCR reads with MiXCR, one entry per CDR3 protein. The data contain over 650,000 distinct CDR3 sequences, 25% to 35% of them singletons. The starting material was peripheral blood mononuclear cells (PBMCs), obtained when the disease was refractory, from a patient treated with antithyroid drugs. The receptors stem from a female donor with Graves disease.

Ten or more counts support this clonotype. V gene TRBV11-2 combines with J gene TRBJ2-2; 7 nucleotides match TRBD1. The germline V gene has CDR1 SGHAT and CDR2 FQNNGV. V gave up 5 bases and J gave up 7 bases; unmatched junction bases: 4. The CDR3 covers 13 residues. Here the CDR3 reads CASSVYRGGELFF. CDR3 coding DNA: TGTGCCAGCAGCGTGTACAGGGGCGGGGAGCTGTTTTTT.

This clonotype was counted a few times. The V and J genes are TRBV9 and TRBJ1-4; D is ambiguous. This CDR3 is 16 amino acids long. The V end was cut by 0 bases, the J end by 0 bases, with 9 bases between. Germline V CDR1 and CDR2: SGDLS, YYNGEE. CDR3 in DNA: TGTGCCAGCAGCGTAGGGGTCAGCCCAACTAATGAAAAACTGTTTTTT. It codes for CASSVGVSPTNEKLFF.

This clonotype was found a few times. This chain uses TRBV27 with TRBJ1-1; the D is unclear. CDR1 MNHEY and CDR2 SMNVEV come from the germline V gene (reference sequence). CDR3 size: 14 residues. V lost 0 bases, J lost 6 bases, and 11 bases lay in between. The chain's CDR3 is CASSLSPGRAEAFF. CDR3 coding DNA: TGTGCCAGCAGTTTATCGCCGGGTAGGGCTGAAGCTTTCTTT.

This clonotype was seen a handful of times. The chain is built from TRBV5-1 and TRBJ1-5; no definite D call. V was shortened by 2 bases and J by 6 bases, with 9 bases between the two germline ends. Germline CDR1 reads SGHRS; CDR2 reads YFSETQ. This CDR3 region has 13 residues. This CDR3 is CASSLVPFQPQHF. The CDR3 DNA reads TGCGCCAGCAGCTTAGTCCCCTTTCAGCCCCAGCATTTT.

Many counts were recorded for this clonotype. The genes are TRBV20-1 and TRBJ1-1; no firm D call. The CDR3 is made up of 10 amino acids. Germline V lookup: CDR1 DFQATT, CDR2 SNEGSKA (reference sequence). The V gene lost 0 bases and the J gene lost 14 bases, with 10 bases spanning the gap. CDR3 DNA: TGCAGTGCTAGAGAGACACAGCTGTTCTTT. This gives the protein CSARETQLFF.

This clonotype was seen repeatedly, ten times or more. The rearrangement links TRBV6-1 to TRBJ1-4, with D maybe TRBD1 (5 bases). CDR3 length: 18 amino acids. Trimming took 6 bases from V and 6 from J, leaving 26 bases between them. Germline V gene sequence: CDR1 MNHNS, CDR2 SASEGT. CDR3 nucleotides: TGTGCCAGCAGAAGACCGGGACGCCTGGGAGGAGGGGATGAAAAACTGTTTTTT. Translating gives CASRRPGRLGGGDEKLFF.

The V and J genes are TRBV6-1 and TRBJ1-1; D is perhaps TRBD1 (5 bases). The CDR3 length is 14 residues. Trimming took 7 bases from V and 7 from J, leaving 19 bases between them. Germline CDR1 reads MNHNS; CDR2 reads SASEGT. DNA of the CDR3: TGTGCCAGCACTATGGACATAACTCCGCATGAAGCTTTCTTT. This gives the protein CASTMDITPHEAFF.

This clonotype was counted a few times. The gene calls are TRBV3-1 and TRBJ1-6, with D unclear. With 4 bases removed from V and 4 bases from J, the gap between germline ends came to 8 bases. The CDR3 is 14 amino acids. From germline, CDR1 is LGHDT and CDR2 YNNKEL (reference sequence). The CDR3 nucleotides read TGTGCCAGCAGCCTCCCTATATATAATTCACCCCTCCACTTT. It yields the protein CASSLPIYNSPLHF.

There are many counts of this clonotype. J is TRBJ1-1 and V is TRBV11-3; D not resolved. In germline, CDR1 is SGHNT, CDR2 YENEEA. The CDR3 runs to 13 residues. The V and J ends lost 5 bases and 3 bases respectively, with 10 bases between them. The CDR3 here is CASSPSWDTEAFF. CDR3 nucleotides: TGTGCCAGCAGCCCTAGCTGGGACACTGAAGCTTTCTTT.

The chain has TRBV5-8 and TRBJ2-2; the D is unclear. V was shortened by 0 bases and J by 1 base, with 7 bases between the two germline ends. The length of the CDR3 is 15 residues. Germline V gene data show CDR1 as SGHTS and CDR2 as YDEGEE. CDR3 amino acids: CASSLVQQNTGELFF. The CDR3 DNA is TGTGCCAGCAGCTTGGTGCAGCAGAACACCGGGGAGCTGTTTTTT.

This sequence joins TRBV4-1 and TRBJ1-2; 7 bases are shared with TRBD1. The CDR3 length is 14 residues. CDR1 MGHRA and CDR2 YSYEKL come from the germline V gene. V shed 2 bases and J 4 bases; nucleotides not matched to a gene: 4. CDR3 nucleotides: TGCGCCAGCAGCCAACCACAGGGGAGCTATGGCTACACCTTC. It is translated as CASSQPQGSYGYTF.

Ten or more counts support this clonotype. CDR3 region: CASSRTGSYGYTF. The DNA of the CDR3 is TGTGCCAGCAGCCGAACAGGGAGCTATGGCTACACCTTC. The V and J genes are TRBV6-1 and TRBJ1-2, with TRBD1 as a possible D gene (6 bases). Germline loops: CDR1 MNHNS, CDR2 SASEGT. V lost 6 bases to trimming and J lost 4 bases, with 12 bases between them. The CDR3 consists of 13 residues.

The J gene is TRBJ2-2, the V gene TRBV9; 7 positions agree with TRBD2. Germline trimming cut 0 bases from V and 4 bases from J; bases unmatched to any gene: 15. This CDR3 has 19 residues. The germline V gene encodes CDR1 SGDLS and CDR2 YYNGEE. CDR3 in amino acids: CASSVAGTAGVSGTGELFF. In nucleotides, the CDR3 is TGTGCCAGCAGCGTAGCGGGGACCGCGGGAGTAAGCGGCACCGGGGAGCTGTTTTTT.

DNA for the CDR3: TGTGCCAGCAGTACCCTTGTCGGGTTTCAAGCTTTCTTT. Its translation is CASSTLVGFQAFF. The chain carries TRBV27 and TRBJ1-1; D is undetermined. Germline CDR1 reads MNHEY; CDR2 reads SMNVEV (reference sequence). The CDR3 runs 13 residues. V dropped 5 bases and J dropped 9 bases, with 16 bases sitting between them.

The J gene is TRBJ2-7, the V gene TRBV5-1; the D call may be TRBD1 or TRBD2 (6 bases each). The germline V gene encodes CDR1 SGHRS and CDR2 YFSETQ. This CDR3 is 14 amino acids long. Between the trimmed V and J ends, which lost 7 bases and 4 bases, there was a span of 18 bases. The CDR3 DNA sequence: TGCGCCAGCGCAGTCGCGTGGGGGGCGTACGAGCAGTACTTC. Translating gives CASAVAWGAYEQYF.

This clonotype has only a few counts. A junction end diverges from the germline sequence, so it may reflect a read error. CDR3 amino acids: CAISEGQGDMNTEAFF. The CDR3 nucleotides are TGTGCCATCAGTGAAGGACAGGGGGATATGAACACTGAAGCTTTCTTT. The chain employs TRBV6-1 and TRBJ1-1; the match to TRBD1 covers 10 bases. The germline gives CDR1 MNHNS, CDR2 SASEGT. The CDR3 consists of 16 residues.

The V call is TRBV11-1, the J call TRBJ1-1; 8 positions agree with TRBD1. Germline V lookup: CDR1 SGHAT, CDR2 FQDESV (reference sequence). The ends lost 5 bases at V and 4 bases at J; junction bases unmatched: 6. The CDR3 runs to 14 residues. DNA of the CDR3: TGTGCCAGCAGCCGGACAGGGATGTTCACTGAAGCTTTCTTT. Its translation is CASSRTGMFTEAFF.

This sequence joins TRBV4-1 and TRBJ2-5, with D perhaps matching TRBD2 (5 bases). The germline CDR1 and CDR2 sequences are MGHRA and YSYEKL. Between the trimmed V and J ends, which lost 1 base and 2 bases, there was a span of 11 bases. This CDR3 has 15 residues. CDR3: CASSQGGGLQETQYF. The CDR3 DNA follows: TGCGCCAGCAGCCAAGGTGGAGGACTTCAAGAGACCCAGTACTTC.

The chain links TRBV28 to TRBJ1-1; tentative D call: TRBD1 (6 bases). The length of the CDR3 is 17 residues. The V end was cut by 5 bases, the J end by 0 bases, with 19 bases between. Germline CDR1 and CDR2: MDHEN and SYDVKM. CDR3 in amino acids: CASSQRRGQGLNTEAFF. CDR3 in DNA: TGTGCCAGCAGTCAAAGGAGGGGCCAGGGGTTGAACACTGAAGCTTTCTTT.

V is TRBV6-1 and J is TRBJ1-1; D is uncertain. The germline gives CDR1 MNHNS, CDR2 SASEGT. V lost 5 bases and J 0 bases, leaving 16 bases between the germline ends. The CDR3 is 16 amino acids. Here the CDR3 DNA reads TGTGCCAGCAGTCTCTCTAGGGTGGCACTGAACACTGAAGCTTTCTTT. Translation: CASSLSRVALNTEAFF.

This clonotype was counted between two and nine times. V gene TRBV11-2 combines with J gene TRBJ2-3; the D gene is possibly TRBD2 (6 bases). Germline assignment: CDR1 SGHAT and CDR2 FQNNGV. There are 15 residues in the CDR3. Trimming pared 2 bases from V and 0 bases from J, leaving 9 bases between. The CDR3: CASSLMGTSTDTQYF. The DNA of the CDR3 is TGTGCCAGCAGCTTAATGGGGACTAGCACAGATACGCAGTATTTT.

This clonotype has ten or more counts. The CDR3 sequence is CAISLGGELETQYF. The CDR3 DNA follows: TGTGCCATCAGCCTCGGGGGCGAGTTGGAGACCCAGTACTTC. The chain carries TRBV10-3 and TRBJ2-5, with D perhaps assigned TRBD1 or TRBD2 (6 bases each). In germline, CDR1 is ENHRY, CDR2 SYGVKD. V lost 6 bases, J lost 5 bases, and 16 bases lay in between. This CDR3 contains 14 residues.

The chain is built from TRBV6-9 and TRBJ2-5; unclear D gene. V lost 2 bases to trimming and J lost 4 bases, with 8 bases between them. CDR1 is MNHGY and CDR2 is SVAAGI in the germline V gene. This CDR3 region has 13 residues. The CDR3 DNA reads TGTGCCAGCAGTTATAAAGCCCGAGAGACCCAGTACTTC. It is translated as CASSYKARETQYF.

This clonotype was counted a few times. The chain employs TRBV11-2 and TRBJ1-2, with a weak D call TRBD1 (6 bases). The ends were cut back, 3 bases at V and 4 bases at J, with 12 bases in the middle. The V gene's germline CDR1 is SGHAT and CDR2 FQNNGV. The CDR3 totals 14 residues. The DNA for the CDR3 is TGTGCCAGCAGCTTGTCCGGGACACGCTATGGCTACACCTTC. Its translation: CASSLSGTRYGYTF.

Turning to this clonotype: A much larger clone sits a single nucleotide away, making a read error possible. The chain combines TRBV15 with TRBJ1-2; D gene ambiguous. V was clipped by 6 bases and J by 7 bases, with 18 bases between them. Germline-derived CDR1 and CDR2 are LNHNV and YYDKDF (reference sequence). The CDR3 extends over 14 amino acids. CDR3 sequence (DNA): TGTGCCACCAGTCACTCGTCCGGAGATGGTGGCTACACCTTC. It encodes CATSHSSGDGGYTF.

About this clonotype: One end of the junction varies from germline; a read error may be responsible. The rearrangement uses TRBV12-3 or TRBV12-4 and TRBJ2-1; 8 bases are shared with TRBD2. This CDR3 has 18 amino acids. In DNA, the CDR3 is TGTGCCAGCATCAATCGTCTAGCGGGTCTTAGCTCCTACGATGAGCAGTTCTTC. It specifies CASINRLAGLSSYDEQFF.

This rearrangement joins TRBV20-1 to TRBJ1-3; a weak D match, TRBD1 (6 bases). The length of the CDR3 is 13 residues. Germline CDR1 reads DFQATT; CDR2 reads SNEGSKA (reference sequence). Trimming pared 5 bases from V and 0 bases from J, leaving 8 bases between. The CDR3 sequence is CSAGTYSGNTIYF. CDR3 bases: TGCAGTGCTGGGACATACTCTGGAAACACCATATATTTT.

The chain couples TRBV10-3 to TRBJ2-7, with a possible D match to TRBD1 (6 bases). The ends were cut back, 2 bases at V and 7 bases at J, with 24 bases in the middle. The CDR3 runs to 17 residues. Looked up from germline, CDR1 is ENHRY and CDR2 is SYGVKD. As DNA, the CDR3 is TGTGCCATCAGTGAGCCCAAGGCCTGGGGGCAATGGAAGGAGCAGTACTTC. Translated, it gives CAISEPKAWGQWKEQYF.